Listed here is a single T cell receptor (beta chain). This record comes from a study of lymphopenia after photon versus proton radiotherapy. J lost 11 bases, V lost 4 bases, and 5 bases had no gene match. There are 11 residues in the CDR3. CDR1 is SGHRS, CDR2 YFSETQ, per germline. The table came from immunoSEQ multiplex PCR; TCRdb's copy has only in-frame clones and leaves some out. The table includes 150,000 to 200,000 clones, about nine tenths detected once. The sequences come from peripheral blood, collected from a patient treated with photon-based radiotherapy. The sequence derives from a man between 45 and 60 years old with gastric cancer. The V and J genes are TRBV5-1 and TRBJ1-1, with TRBD1 matching 7 bases. The chain's CDR3 is CASSLGTAAFF. CDR3 DNA: TGCGCCAGCAGCCTAGGGACAGCGGCTTTCTTT.